The next 23 T cell receptor beta chains were all read from a single sample in a study of T cells in Graves' hyperthyroidism and ophthalmopathy (dated by TCRdb to about 2019). Library preparation employed multiplex PCR. For sequencing, an Illumina HiSeq 2000 was employed. The TCR beta CDR3 regions were amplified from RNA transcripts. The first round of RT-PCR for the TCR CDR3 was performed with the HTBI primer set and the Qiagen OneStep RT-PCR kit. Starting from the raw public reads, TCRdb applied fastp trimming at Q25, assembled clones with MiXCR and retained in-frame beta chains. CDR3 protein duplicates are merged, each entry listing the most common genes and DNA. This sample lists over 250,000 distinct CDR3 sequences; about 15% were detected once. The ten largest account for over 45% of the sample. Sequencing was done on a sample of blood. The source of these receptors is a woman aged 60-75 years with Graves' ophthalmopathy.

This clonotype occurred many times. The chain uses TRBV11-2 and TRBJ1-6; D unresolved. CDR1 and CDR2 from the germline V gene are SGHAT and FQNNGV. The CDR3 length is 13 residues. The ends were cut back, 5 bases at V and 7 bases at J, with 9 bases in the middle. CDR3 DNA sequence: TGTGCCAGCAGCCCAATGGGGAATTCACCCCTCCACTTT. Translating gives CASSPMGNSPLHF.

This clonotype was seen repeatedly, ten times or more. The gene calls are TRBV20-1 and TRBJ2-7, with D perhaps matching TRBD1 (6 bases). With 4 bases removed from V and 3 bases from J, the gap between germline ends came to 10 bases. This CDR3 is 12 amino acids long. Germline V gives CDR1 DFQATT, CDR2 SNEGSKA (reference sequence). The CDR3 is CSANRDHYEQYF. CDR3 nucleotides: TGCAGTGCTAACAGGGACCACTACGAGCAGTACTTC.

To note about this clonotype: A much larger clone is a single base away; this may be a read error. The rearrangement joins TRBV25-1 to TRBJ1-1; D unresolved. The CDR3 is 12 amino acids. V was pared by 5 bases and J by 4 bases, with 8 bases between. CDR1 and CDR2 (germline): MGHDK, SYGVNS. CDR3 DNA sequence: TGTGCCAGCAGTTGGGGAGTCACTGAAGCTTTCTTT. It is translated as CASSWGVTEAFF. Full variable domain (rest looked up from reference TRBV25-1 and TRBJ1-1): EADIYQTPRYLVIGTGKKITLECSQTMGHDKMYWYQQDPGMELHLIHYSYGVNSTEKGDLSSESTVSRIRTEHFPLTLESARPSHTSQYLCASSWGVTEAFFGQGTRLTVV.

The chain combines TRBV18 with TRBJ1-1; 8 positions agree with TRBD1. The CDR3 has 15 residues. V lost 3 bases, J lost 1 base, and 4 bases stayed unmatched. Germline CDR1 and CDR2: KGHSH and LQKENI. The CDR3 nucleotides read TGTGCCAGCTCACCCCGGGACAGGCAGAACACTGAAGCTTTCTTT. The encoded protein is CASSPRDRQNTEAFF. Based on the CDR3 plus reference TRBV18 and TRBJ1-1, the full variable domain is NAGVMQNPRHLVRRRGQEARLRCSPMKGHSHVYWYRQLPEEGLKFMVYLQKENIIDESGMPKERFSAEFPKEGPSILRIQQVVRGDSAAYFCASSPRDRQNTEAFFGQGTRLTVV.

This clonotype was observed many times. CDR3 sequence: CASSLDEDAFGNTIYF. The CDR3 DNA sequence: TGCGCCAGCAGCTTGGATGAGGATGCTTTTGGAAACACCATATATTTT. V and J are TRBV5-1 and TRBJ1-3; D uncertain. CDR3 length: 16 amino acids. Germline V gene lookup returns CDR1 SGHRS and CDR2 YFSETQ. V was cut by 0 bases and J by 3 bases, with 13 bases left in between. Full variable domain (rest looked up from reference TRBV5-1 and TRBJ1-3): KAGVTQTPRYLIKTRGQQVTLSCSPISGHRSVSWYQQTPGQGLQFLFEYFSETQRNKGNFPGRFSGRQFSNSRSEMNVSTLELGDSALYLCASSLDEDAFGNTIYFGEGSWLTVV.

Ten or more counts support this clonotype. This chain links TRBV2 with TRBJ2-7, with 7 positions matching TRBD2. This CDR3 has 14 residues. In germline, CDR1 is SNHLY, CDR2 FYNNEI. With 8 bases clipped from V and 0 bases from J, the junction kept 7 bases outside the gene matches. Here the CDR3 DNA reads TGTGCCAGCGACCTAGCGGACTCCTCCTACGAGCAGTACTTC. This gives the protein CASDLADSSYEQYF.

The J gene is TRBJ1-1, the V gene TRBV2; D may be TRBD1 (6 bases). The V end was cut by 4 bases, the J end by 4 bases, with 13 bases between. The CDR3 has 14 amino acids. Germline values: CDR1 SNHLY, CDR2 FYNNEI. CDR3 DNA: TGTGCCAGCAGTGGCGGGGGGCGTGGCACTGAAGCTTTCTTT. This gives the protein CASSGGGRGTEAFF.

This clonotype was recorded many times. The V and J genes are TRBV6-1 and TRBJ2-7, with D tentatively TRBD1 (6 bases). The V end was cut by 6 bases, the J end by 3 bases, with 12 bases between. CDR1 and CDR2 (germline): MNHNS, SASEGT. This CDR3 contains 13 residues. The CDR3 protein is CASRNRELYEQYF. In DNA form, the CDR3 reads TGTGCCAGCAGAAACAGGGAACTCTACGAGCAGTACTTC.

V and J are TRBV6-9 and TRBJ2-7; TRBD2 agrees at 8 bases. The CDR3 sequence is 17 residues long. Germline V lookup: CDR1 MNHGY, CDR2 SVAAGI. The V segment lost 3 bases and the J segment 6 bases; nucleotides outside the gene matches: 16. CDR3 amino acids: CASSYARGGRDSGEQYF. The CDR3 DNA sequence: TGTGCCAGCAGTTACGCTCGGGGGGGGAGGGACTCCGGCGAGCAGTACTTC.

This clonotype was seen more than once but under ten times. The CDR3 loop reads CAISAGAETYEQYF. The CDR3 bases are TGTGCCATCAGTGCCGGGGCAGAGACCTACGAGCAGTACTTC. The chain couples TRBV10-3 to TRBJ2-7; the D call may be TRBD1 or TRBD2 (5 bases each). V lost 4 bases and J lost 2, with 12 bases in between. The CDR3 is 14 residues long. Germline assignment: CDR1 ENHRY and CDR2 SYGVKD.

The V call is TRBV28, the J call TRBJ2-5; 11 bases line up with TRBD2. This CDR3 spans 15 amino acids. CDR1 is MDHEN and CDR2 is SYDVKM in the germline V gene. V lost 4 bases, J lost 5 bases, and 6 bases stayed unmatched. CDR3 bases: TGTGCCAGCAGTTCCCGACTAGCGGGAAGGGAGACCCAGTACTTC. It encodes CASSSRLAGRETQYF.

Turning to this clonotype: This may stem from a read error, because a much larger clone lies one nucleotide away. This likely comes from a read error, as the CDR3 has no conserved phenylalanine or tryptophan at its end. V usage is TRBV28 and J usage is TRBJ1-1, with D perhaps TRBD1 (6 bases). CDR3 length: 11 amino acids. Deletions cut 8 bases from V and 8 bases from J, with 12 bases between. The V gene's germline CDR1 is MDHEN and CDR2 SYDVKM. The CDR3 nucleotides read TGTGCCAGCTATCAGGGGCCCGAAGCTTTCCTT. Translating gives CASYQGPEAFL.

This clonotype was observed a few times. This sequence joins TRBV20-1 and TRBJ2-7; D possibly matches TRBD1 or TRBD2 (6 bases each). Germline loops: CDR1 DFQATT, CDR2 SNEGSKA (reference sequence). Deletions cut 3 bases from V and 6 bases from J, with 15 bases between. CDR3 length equals 13 residues. The DNA of the CDR3 is TGCAGTGCTAGGGGGGGCCGGGTCTTCGAGCAGTACTTC. This translates into CSARGGRVFEQYF.

This clonotype was seen only a few times. The chain uses TRBV7-9 and TRBJ2-6; 12 bases match TRBD1. Trimming took 10 bases from V and 2 from J; bases not matched to a gene: 6. The CDR3 contains 16 residues. Per the germline V gene, CDR1 is SEHNR and CDR2 is FQNEAQ (reference sequence). The CDR3 here is CATGGDRGPGANVLTF. The CDR3 region has the DNA TGTGCCACTGGGGGGGACAGGGGGCCTGGGGCCAACGTCCTGACTTTC.

This clonotype appeared many times. The CDR3 nucleotides are TGCGCCAGCAGCTCAGTCACAGGGGGATATTCACCCCTCCACTTT. It encodes CASSSVTGGYSPLHF. This chain connects TRBV5-1 to TRBJ1-6; 8 bases fit TRBD1. The CDR3 runs to 15 residues. Germline V gives CDR1 SGHRS, CDR2 YFSETQ. Losses at the gene ends were 3 bases for V and 8 bases for J; bases not matched to a gene: 7.

In its sample, this clonotype was seen many times. This chain connects TRBV28 to TRBJ1-2; 7 nucleotides line up with TRBD1. The CDR3 totals 14 residues. The ends lost 4 bases at V and 9 bases at J; junction bases unmatched: 11. CDR1 is MDHEN and CDR2 is SYDVKM in the germline V gene. The CDR3 is CASSSGGQFKSYTF. For the CDR3, the DNA is TGTGCCAGCAGTTCAGGGGGACAGTTCAAGAGCTACACCTTC.

The chain carries TRBV19 and TRBJ2-2; D is perhaps TRBD2 (6 bases). The CDR3 is made up of 15 amino acids. Trimming took 0 bases from V and 5 from J, leaving 10 bases between them. The germline CDR1 and CDR2 sequences are LNHDA and SQIVND (reference sequence). The CDR3 protein is CASSIERGRTGELFF. CDR3 bases: TGTGCCAGTAGTATAGAGAGAGGGAGGACCGGGGAGCTGTTTTTT. Filled out from reference TRBV19 and TRBJ2-2, the complete variable domain reads DGGITQSPKYLFRKEGQNVTLSCEQNLNHDAMYWYRQDPGQGLRLIYYSQIVNDFQKGDIAEGYSVSREKKESFPLTVTSAQKNPTAFYLCASSIERGRTGELFFGEGSRLTVL.

This clonotype was picked up a small number of times. V usage is TRBV19 and J usage is TRBJ1-1; 7 nucleotides align to TRBD1. The CDR3 extends over 14 amino acids. Germline V lookup: CDR1 LNHDA, CDR2 SQIVND (reference sequence). Unmatched junction bases numbered 3, after V lost 5 bases and J lost 0 bases. The DNA of the CDR3 is TGTGCCAGTAGTCACGACAGGGTGAACACTGAAGCTTTCTTT. This gives the protein CASSHDRVNTEAFF.

The chain joins TRBV4-1 to TRBJ1-4; weak D call: TRBD1 (6 bases). V was shortened by 0 bases and J by 7 bases, with 18 bases between the two germline ends. The germline V gene encodes CDR1 MGHRA and CDR2 YSYEKL. This CDR3 has 17 residues. The CDR3 DNA sequence: TGCGCCAGCAGCCAAGAACCCTTACCAGGGGTTAGTGAAAAACTGTTTTTT. It translates to CASSQEPLPGVSEKLFF.

At least ten counts were recorded for this clonotype. The CDR3 reads CASSAPNYGYTF. As DNA, the CDR3 is TGTGCCAGCAGCGCCCCTAACTATGGCTACACCTTC. The V gene is TRBV9, the J gene TRBJ1-2; D unclear. The CDR3 contains 12 residues. In germline, CDR1 is SGDLS, CDR2 YYNGEE. V was pared by 3 bases and J by 0 bases, with 3 bases between. Together with reference TRBV9 and TRBJ1-2, the CDR3 gives the full variable domain: DSGVTQTPKHLITATGQRVTLRCSPRSGDLSVYWYQQSLDQGLQFLIQYYNGEERAKGNILERFSAQQFPDLHSELNLSSLELGDSALYFCASSAPNYGYTFGSGTRLTVV.

This clonotype was observed many times. The chain links TRBV27 to TRBJ2-1; D gene unclear. The CDR3 is made up of 12 amino acids. Trimming removed 4 bases at V and 9 bases at J, with 10 bases between. The germline V gene encodes CDR1 MNHEY and CDR2 SMNVEV (reference sequence). The CDR3 region has the DNA TGTGCCAGCAGTTCAGTATCGGTTGAGCAGTTCTTC. Its protein product is CASSSVSVEQFF.

CDR3 region: CASSPGADSYEQYF. The DNA for the CDR3 is TGTGCCAGCAGCCCCGGGGCGGACTCCTACGAGCAGTACTTC. This rearrangement joins TRBV7-2 to TRBJ2-7; D may match TRBD1 or TRBD2 (5 bases each). CDR1 is SGHTA and CDR2 is FQGNSA in the germline V gene. V was cut by 5 bases and J by 0 bases, with 11 bases left in between. The CDR3 sequence is 14 residues long.

This clonotype was seen ten or more times. The V gene is TRBV6-2 or TRBV6-3, the J gene TRBJ2-3; TRBD2 agrees at 13 bases. Trimming cost V 3 bases and J 0 bases; bases outside gene matches: 9. Germline V gene sequence: CDR1 MNHEY, CDR2 SVGEGT. CDR3 length equals 19 residues. The CDR3 DNA sequence: TGTGCCAGCAGTTATCGGCGCGGACTAGCGGGGGCTAGCACAGATACGCAGTATTTT. Its translation is CASSYRRGLAGASTDTQYF.